The 5 T cell receptor beta chains presented below share a single source sample, sequenced in a study of cytomegalovirus exposure and HLA in healthy donors. Amplification used 60 Vbeta primers and 13 Jbeta primers. The method was immunoSEQ multiplex PCR; TCRdb's version includes in-frame clones alone and lacks a portion of them. This table has about 190,000 clones, approximately 81% appearing once. Source material: PBMCs. Source of these receptors: a boy aged 2-9 years in good health and CMV-seronegative.

CDR3 in DNA: TGTGCCAGCAGCTTATCGGGGGGGCTAGGTGAAAAACTGTTTTTT. This gives the protein CASSLSGGLGEKLFF. The gene calls are TRBV7-9 and TRBJ1-4; possibly TRBD1 for D (6 bases). Germline CDR1 SEHNR, CDR2 FQNEAQ (reference sequence). V lost 2 bases, J lost 7 bases, and 14 bases lay in between. There are 15 residues in the CDR3.

This clone was detected only once. This rearrangement joins TRBV19 to TRBJ1-1, with 7 bases lining up with TRBD1. Germline CDR1 is LNHDA and CDR2 is SQIVND (reference sequence). This CDR3 has 15 amino acids. Trimming cost V 10 bases and J 0 bases; bases outside gene matches: 11. The chain's CDR3 is CATCDRAEMNTEAFF. The CDR3 DNA is TGTGCCACCTGTGACAGGGCCGAAATGAACACTGAAGCTTTCTTT.

The chain combines TRBV4-1 with TRBJ2-5; TRBD2 matches 9 bases. CDR1 MGHRA and CDR2 YSYEKL come from the germline V gene. The CDR3 spans 18 residues. V lost 2 bases to trimming and J lost 0 bases; unmatched junction nucleotides: 10. This chain's CDR3 is CASSQYDDLAGDQETQYF. The CDR3 nucleotides are TGCGCCAGCAGCCAATACGATGACTTAGCGGGGGACCAAGAGACCCAGTACTTC.

The rearrangement links TRBV6-5 to TRBJ1-3; D gene ambiguous. From germline, CDR1 is MNHEY and CDR2 SVGAGI. Trimming removed 4 bases at V and 7 bases at J, with 17 bases between. The CDR3 sequence is 15 residues long. Here the CDR3 reads CASSSFASSSNTIYF. CDR3 bases: TGTGCCAGCAGTTCCTTCGCCTCGTCCAGTAACACCATATATTTT.

The chain recombines TRBV18 with TRBJ2-7, with 9 bases that match TRBD2. This CDR3 comprises 17 residues. After removal of 2 bases from V and 6 bases from J, the junction contained 14 bases not matched to a gene. Germline CDR1 is KGHSH and CDR2 is LQKENI. CDR3 in DNA: TGTGCCAGCTCACCAAAGGATCGGCTAGCGGGACCGCTCGAGCAGTACGTC. It specifies CASSPKDRLAGPLEQYV.